This T cell receptor beta chain was captured by sequencing in a study of blood T cell repertoires in COVID-19. Study-level background: The United States, Italy and Spain were the sources of the acute and convalescent COVID-19 samples. Sources were T cells, B-cell-depleted T cells, or PBMCs; the material itself was cDNA or gDNA.

The table came from immunoSEQ multiplex PCR; TCRdb's copy has only in-frame clones and leaves some out. Here the sample spans approximately 150,000 clones, roughly 88% being singletons. The CDR3 extends over 16 amino acids. V shed 8 bases and J shed 3 bases, with 20 bases lying between them. CDR1 LNHDA and CDR2 SQIVND come from the germline V gene (reference sequence). Sequencing used peripheral blood. This receptor was identified in a woman aged 50 to 60 with acute or convalescent COVID-19. The chain joins TRBV19 to TRBJ2-4, with a possible D match to TRBD2 (6 bases). DNA of the CDR3: TGTGCCAGTCGCCAAGGAGGGAGTCAAGGCAAAAACATTCAGTACTTC. This codes for CASRQGGSQGKNIQYF.